These 15 T cell receptor beta chains share one sample of origin, sequenced in a study of blood T cell repertoires in COVID-19. TCRdb's copy holds only in-frame clones and misses some; the assay was immunoSEQ multiplex PCR. The sample includes fewer than 200,000 clones, around 90% of them seen just once. Sequencing input: PBMCs or T cells enriched from blood (not recorded which). Source of these receptors: a woman between 18 and 30 years old who had recovered from COVID-19.

This chain joins TRBV6-5 and TRBJ2-1, with D perhaps TRBD2 (7 bases). V lost 3 bases and J lost 10, with 19 bases in between. CDR1 and CDR2 (germline): MNHEY, SVGAGI. This CDR3 spans 15 amino acids. The CDR3 bases are TGTGCCAGCAGTTATCAGGGAGGGGGATTGAACGAGCAGTTCTTC. Amino acid sequence: CASSYQGGGLNEQFF.

V usage is TRBV7-6 and J usage is TRBJ2-5, with 14 bases lining up with TRBD2. The CDR3 extends over 16 amino acids. J gave up 2 bases and V 3 bases, and 2 bases lay outside the gene matches. Looked up from germline, CDR1 is SGHVS and CDR2 is FNYEAQ. The CDR3 sequence: CASSLRLAGGQETQYF. Written as DNA, the CDR3 is TGTGCCAGCAGCTTGAGACTAGCGGGGGGGCAAGAGACCCAGTACTTC.

This chain joins TRBV29-1 and TRBJ2-7; a weak D match, TRBD2 (5 bases). This CDR3 is built from 14 residues. Germline V gene sequence: CDR1 SQVTM, CDR2 ANQGSEA. Trimming stripped 1 base from V and 6 bases from J, with 16 bases between. The CDR3 coding sequence is TGCAGCGTTGAAGTGGGAGACCGGCCAGGCGAGCAGTACTTC. It codes for CSVEVGDRPGEQYF.

This rearrangement joins TRBV7-8 to TRBJ2-7; D is possibly TRBD2 (5 bases). Germline V gives CDR1 SGHVS, CDR2 FQNEAQ. Between the trimmed V and J ends, which lost 3 bases and 3 bases, there was a span of 6 bases. The CDR3 loop spans 12 amino acids. The DNA for the CDR3 is TGTGCCAGCAGCTTCGGGGACTACGAGCAGTACTTC. Translation gives CASSFGDYEQYF.

V usage is TRBV7-9 and J usage is TRBJ2-7; TRBD2 aligns across 8 bases. Germline loops: CDR1 SEHNR, CDR2 FQNEAQ (reference sequence). CDR3 length equals 15 residues. J was trimmed by 4 bases and V by 1 base; bases with no gene match: 6. The CDR3 nucleotides read TGTGCCAGCAGCTTAGACCTAGCGGGCCTATACGAGCAGTACTTC. Its translation: CASSLDLAGLYEQYF.

This chain uses TRBV3-1 (or the pseudogene TRBV3-2) with TRBJ2-2, with a weak D call TRBD2 (6 bases). This CDR3 spans 16 amino acids. Trimming took 5 bases from V and 5 from J, leaving 18 bases between them. The germline CDR1 and CDR2 sequences are LGHDT and YNNKEL (reference sequence). The CDR3 DNA follows: TGTGCCAGCAGCTCCGCCTCGACGGGAGAGACCGGGGAGCTGTTTTTT. Translation: CASSSASTGETGELFF.

The chain recombines TRBV4-3 with TRBJ2-6, with 7 bases identical to TRBD2. Looked up from germline, CDR1 is LGHNA and CDR2 is YSLEER. The CDR3 covers 17 residues. Trimming took 0 bases from V and 0 from J; bases not matched to a gene: 2. The CDR3 DNA is TGCGCCAGCAGCCAAGATGGGGGGGGCTCTGGGGCCAACGTCCTGACTTTC. Amino acids: CASSQDGGGSGANVLTF.

This chain joins TRBV27 and TRBJ2-7, with 7 nucleotides matching TRBD2. Germline lookup yields CDR1 MNHEY and CDR2 SMNVEV (reference sequence). The CDR3 is made up of 14 amino acids. The J segment lost 6 bases and the V segment lost 2 bases, leaving 7 bases of the junction unmatched. In DNA, the CDR3 is TGTGCCAGCAGTTTAGGCGGGAGCTCTCGCGAGCAGTACTTC. This encodes CASSLGGSSREQYF.

The rearrangement links TRBV12-3 or TRBV12-4 to TRBJ2-1, with D tentatively TRBD2 (5 bases). Trimming removed 7 bases at V and 4 bases at J, with 11 bases between. CDR3 length equals 13 residues. Here the CDR3 DNA reads TGTGCCAGCACGAGGCGGGCTTACAATGAGCAGTTCTTC. Protein product: CASTRRAYNEQFF.

The chain uses TRBV12-2 and TRBJ1-1; the table assigns TRBD1, which was not confirmed against the DNA. TRBV12-2 is a pseudogene. The CDR3 is 16 residues long. Here the CDR3 DNA reads TGTGCAAGTCGCTTAGGGACACTGAAACAGAACACTGAAGCTTTCTTT. It yields the protein CASRLGTLKQNTEAFF.

V usage is TRBV7-9 and J usage is TRBJ2-3; 11 bases align to TRBD2. The J segment lost 3 bases and the V segment lost 0 bases, leaving 5 bases of the junction unmatched. The germline CDR1 and CDR2 sequences are SEHNR and FQNEAQ (reference sequence). This CDR3 has 17 residues. CDR3 in DNA: TGTGCCAGCAGCTTAGCGCTAGCGGGGGGCTTAACAGATACGCAGTATTTT. It codes for CASSLALAGGLTDTQYF. Full variable domain (remainder filled in from reference TRBV7-9 and TRBJ2-3): DTGVSQNPRHKITKRGQNVTFRCDPISEHNRLYWYRQTLGQGPEFLTYFQNEAQLEKSRLLSDRFSAERPKGSFSTLEIQRTEQGDSAMYLCASSLALAGGLTDTQYFGPGTRLTVL.

This clone turned up a few times. This chain links TRBV7-9 with TRBJ1-1; 8 bases line up with TRBD1. V shed 5 bases, J shed 0 bases, and the junction held 8 bases outside the gene matches. This CDR3 contains 16 residues. CDR1 is SEHNR and CDR2 is FQNEAQ in the germline V gene (reference sequence). CDR3 bases: TGTGCCAGCAGCCAAACCGGGACAGGAGTGAACACTGAAGCTTTCTTT. Residues: CASSQTGTGVNTEAFF.

CDR3: CASSQSRQGRNTIYF. CDR3 DNA: TGCGCCAGCAGTCAATCGCGGCAGGGGAGAAACACCATATATTTT. The chain links TRBV23-1 to TRBJ1-3; perhaps TRBD1 as D (6 bases). TRBV23-1 belongs to the ORF category, with a function that is uncertain. The V end lost 0 bases, the J end lost 5 bases, and 11 bases lay between the germline ends. The CDR3 is 15 amino acids.

The rearrangement links TRBV29-1 to TRBJ1-2; a weak D match, TRBD1 (5 bases). With 4 bases removed from V and 5 bases from J, the gap between germline ends came to 14 bases. The germline CDR1 and CDR2 sequences are SQVTM and ANQGSEA. The CDR3 length is 13 residues. The CDR3 nucleotides read TGCAGCGTTGGCCCCGGGGGAGGGTATGGCTACACCTTC. This translates into CSVGPGGGYGYTF.

In this sample, this clone turned up a few times. The chain is built from TRBV15 and TRBJ1-4; D uncertain. The length of the CDR3 is 14 residues. Trimming stripped 5 bases from V and 10 bases from J, with 17 bases between. Germline CDR1 reads LNHNV; CDR2 reads YYDKDF (reference sequence). The CDR3 sequence is CATSRRSGEGKLFF. Written as DNA, the CDR3 is TGTGCCACCAGCCGGAGGAGCGGGGAGGGAAAACTGTTTTTT.